These 29 T cell receptor beta chains came from one sample sequenced in a study of T cells after yellow fever vaccination. A single record per CDR3 protein comes from TCRdb applying MiXCR to the 5' RACE reads. Of under 550,000 distinct CDR3 sequences in the sample, roughly 22% were seen once. The sequences come from PBMCs, collected approximately 22 days after the first yellow fever vaccination. The origin of the receptors is a man younger than 35 who received the YFV17D yellow fever vaccine.

This clonotype was found many times. This rearrangement joins TRBV7-2 to TRBJ2-5, with D perhaps matching TRBD2 (5 bases). CDR1 is SGHTA and CDR2 is FQGNSA in the germline V gene. Trimming shortened V by 5 bases and J by 1 base, and 14 bases separated the two germline ends. This CDR3 has 15 amino acids. The CDR3 reads CASSARGWGQETQYF. The DNA for the CDR3 is TGTGCCAGCAGCGCCCGCGGGTGGGGCCAAGAGACCCAGTACTTC.

V is TRBV7-8 and J is TRBJ2-1; 10 positions match TRBD1. Germline CDR1 reads SGHVS; CDR2 reads FQNEAQ. Trimming removed 5 bases from V and 7 bases from J; junction bases left unmatched: 14. This CDR3 is built from 17 residues. The CDR3 nucleotides read TGTGCCAGCAGCCCGAGGGTCGGGACAGGGGAACTAAATGAGCAGTTCTTC. The encoded protein is CASSPRVGTGELNEQFF.

This chain joins TRBV6-1 and TRBJ2-7, with 7 nucleotides matching TRBD1. Germline CDR1 reads MNHNS; CDR2 reads SASEGT. The CDR3 has 15 amino acids. V lost 8 bases, J lost 7 bases, and 17 bases stayed unmatched. DNA of the CDR3: TGTGCCAGCTGGACTTGGACAGGAGACCCTTCGGAGCAGTACTTC. Encoded protein: CASWTWTGDPSEQYF.

This clonotype appeared a few times. This chain links TRBV5-1 with TRBJ2-3; the D is unclear. The CDR3 runs 15 residues. V lost 0 bases and J lost 0, with 8 bases in between. In germline, CDR1 is SGHRS, CDR2 YFSETQ. CDR3 region: CASSLVGLSTDTQYF. The CDR3, as DNA: TGCGCCAGCAGCTTGGTGGGGTTAAGCACAGATACGCAGTATTTT.

This rearrangement joins TRBV7-2 to TRBJ2-5; D gene unclear. Germline values: CDR1 SGHTA, CDR2 FQGNSA. The ends were cut back, 5 bases at V and 2 bases at J, with 15 bases in the middle. The CDR3 covers 15 residues. CDR3 coding DNA: TGTGCCAGCAGCAACAGCCTACCCAAACAAGAGACCCAGTACTTC. Encoded protein: CASSNSLPKQETQYF.

The chain joins TRBV28 to TRBJ1-6, with 7 bases identical to TRBD1. This CDR3 comprises 16 residues. Germline assignment: CDR1 MDHEN and CDR2 SYDVKM. V lost 6 bases and J lost 2; bases outside the gene matches: 7. The CDR3 sequence is CASSLGGTAYNSPLHF. CDR3 DNA: TGTGCCAGCAGCTTGGGGGGGACAGCCTATAATTCACCCCTCCACTTT. The full variable domain, with the rest looked up from reference TRBV28 and TRBJ1-6, is DVKVTQSSRYLVKRTGEKVFLECVQDMDHENMFWYRQDPGLGLRLIYFSYDVKMKEKGDIPEGYSVSREKKERFSLILESASTNQTSMYLCASSLGGTAYNSPLHFGNGTRLTVT.

This clonotype was counted between two and nine times. The V call is TRBV20-1, the J call TRBJ2-1; D might be TRBD2 (6 bases). CDR3 length: 14 residues. Per the germline V gene, CDR1 is DFQATT and CDR2 is SNEGSKA (reference sequence). Deletions cut 0 bases from V and 3 bases from J, with 9 bases between. CDR3 region: CSAREGLYYNEQFF. The CDR3 DNA sequence: TGCAGTGCTAGAGAGGGACTCTACTACAATGAGCAGTTCTTC.

The chain recombines TRBV7-2 with TRBJ2-5; D may be TRBD2 (6 bases). CDR3 size: 14 residues. Germline CDR1 is SGHTA and CDR2 is FQGNSA. Trimming left V 1 base short and J 5 bases short, with 11 bases between. The CDR3 loop reads CASSLVWAGETQYF. CDR3 DNA: TGTGCCAGCAGCTTAGTCTGGGCGGGGGAGACCCAGTACTTC.

This clonotype was seen a few times. The rearrangement joins TRBV4-3 to TRBJ1-1; D unresolved. With 0 bases removed from V and 5 bases from J, the gap between germline ends came to 16 bases. This CDR3 contains 16 residues. Germline V gives CDR1 LGHNA, CDR2 YSLEER. The CDR3 DNA follows: TGCGCCAGCAGCCAAGATCGTCGGCAGACTAGGACTGAAGCTTTCTTT. This translates into CASSQDRRQTRTEAFF.

In its sample, this clonotype was seen a few times. The CDR3 spells CASSPTTDSYNEQFF. CDR3 bases: TGCGCCAGCAGCCCGACGACAGACTCCTACAATGAGCAGTTCTTC. V and J are TRBV5-1 and TRBJ2-1, with TRBD1 as a possible D gene (5 bases). V lost 4 bases and J lost 0, with 11 bases in between. Germline-derived CDR1 and CDR2 are SGHRS and YFSETQ. This CDR3 is 15 amino acids long.

This clonotype came up a few times. V usage is TRBV12-3 or TRBV12-4 and J usage is TRBJ1-1; D unclear. CDR3 length: 12 residues. V was trimmed by 7 bases and J by 6 bases, leaving 12 bases between them. CDR3 coding DNA: TGTGCCAGCACCCCTGGCGACCCTGAAGCTTTCTTT. Encoded protein: CASTPGDPEAFF.

CDR3 protein: CSARKGANPTDTQYF. CDR3 DNA: TGCAGTGCTAGAAAGGGAGCGAATCCCACAGATACGCAGTATTTT. The rearrangement uses TRBV20-1 and TRBJ2-3; tentative D call: TRBD2 (5 bases). Trimming removed 2 bases from V and 2 bases from J, with 14 bases in between. Germline loops: CDR1 DFQATT, CDR2 SNEGSKA (reference sequence). This CDR3 contains 15 residues.

This clonotype was seen a handful of times. The chain links TRBV5-1 to TRBJ2-1; 9 bases agree with TRBD1. V dropped 4 bases and J dropped 8; count of bases not matched to a gene: 7. The V gene's germline CDR1 is SGHRS and CDR2 YFSETQ. This CDR3 spans 14 amino acids. CDR3 sequence reads: CASSRGQGGDEQFF. The CDR3, as DNA: TGCGCCAGCAGCAGGGGACAGGGCGGGGATGAGCAGTTCTTC.

V is TRBV6-5 and J is TRBJ2-1; tentatively, D is TRBD2 (5 bases). Germline-derived CDR1 and CDR2 are MNHEY and SVGAGI. This CDR3 spans 16 amino acids. V lost 0 bases, J lost 8 bases, and 17 bases lay in between. CDR3 protein: CASSYSYSVRWDEQFF. CDR3 coding DNA: TGTGCCAGCAGTTACTCCTATAGCGTAAGGTGGGATGAGCAGTTCTTC.

This clonotype has just a few counts. This chain joins TRBV7-9 and TRBJ2-2; possible D gene TRBD2, 5 bases. The germline V gene has CDR1 SEHNR and CDR2 FQNEAQ (reference sequence). CDR3 length: 15 residues. The V and J ends lost 3 bases and 3 bases respectively, with 11 bases between them. The DNA of the CDR3 is TGTGCCAGCAGCTTGAGGTCCGGGGACACCGGGGAGCTGTTTTTT. Amino acids: CASSLRSGDTGELFF.

Only a few counts were recorded for this clonotype. This sequence joins TRBV20-1 and TRBJ2-3; D is undetermined. The V and J ends lost 6 bases and 1 base respectively, with 17 bases between them. The CDR3 has 15 amino acids. CDR1 and CDR2 from the germline V gene are DFQATT and SNEGSKA (reference sequence). DNA of the CDR3: TGCAGTGCCTCACCCGTCCCCTGGGGCACAGATACGCAGTATTTT. Residues: CSASPVPWGTDTQYF.

This chain uses TRBV10-3 with TRBJ2-2; D remains unclear. The V end lost 7 bases, the J end lost 3 bases, and 6 bases lay between the germline ends. Germline V gene lookup returns CDR1 ENHRY and CDR2 SYGVKD. The CDR3 consists of 12 residues. CDR3 sequence: CAIMEYTGELFF. The CDR3 DNA is TGTGCCATCATGGAGTACACCGGGGAGCTGTTTTTT.

Here the CDR3 reads CSATPRQGAVGELFF. The CDR3 DNA follows: TGCAGTGCTACCCCGCGGCAGGGGGCGGTCGGGGAGCTGTTTTTT. The chain links TRBV20-1 to TRBJ2-2, with TRBD1 matching 8 bases. J was trimmed by 7 bases and V by 4 bases; bases with no gene match: 11. From germline, CDR1 is DFQATT and CDR2 SNEGSKA (reference sequence). There are 15 residues in the CDR3.

There are a few counts of this clonotype. V usage is TRBV7-9 and J usage is TRBJ1-4; weak D call: TRBD1 (6 bases). The V and J ends lost 2 bases and 4 bases respectively, with 14 bases between them. The CDR3 runs 16 residues. Germline V gives CDR1 SEHNR, CDR2 FQNEAQ (reference sequence). In DNA form, the CDR3 reads TGTGCCAGCAGCTTACCCCAGGGGAGCGGTAATGAAAAACTGTTTTTT. Its translation is CASSLPQGSGNEKLFF.

This rearrangement joins TRBV5-6 to TRBJ2-3, with 7 bases lining up with TRBD1. Germline CDR1 and CDR2: SGHDT and YYEEEE. V dropped 7 bases and J dropped 5; count of bases not matched to a gene: 7. CDR3 length: 13 residues. CDR3 region: CASQGEIGDTQYF. The CDR3 nucleotides are TGTGCCAGCCAGGGGGAAATAGGAGATACGCAGTATTTT.

The chain recombines TRBV19 with TRBJ2-3; weak D call: TRBD2 (6 bases). Germline CDR1 reads LNHDA; CDR2 reads SQIVND (reference sequence). The CDR3 spans 11 residues. V gave up 4 bases and J gave up 8 bases, with 7 bases separating them. CDR3 in DNA: TGTGCCAGTAGTACGGGACTTACGCAGTATTTT. Amino acid sequence: CASSTGLTQYF.

This clonotype was recorded at least ten times. The chain carries TRBV4-1 and TRBJ1-1, with D perhaps TRBD1 (5 bases). The CDR3 has 14 amino acids. Germline CDR1 and CDR2: MGHRA and YSYEKL. The ends were cut back, 1 base at V and 2 bases at J, with 8 bases in the middle. The CDR3 coding sequence is TGCGCCAGCAGCCAAGGGACACTCAACACTGAAGCTTTCTTT. Its translation: CASSQGTLNTEAFF.

This sequence joins TRBV20-1 and TRBJ1-5; no clear D. V was trimmed by 5 bases and J by 11 bases, leaving 10 bases between them. Germline V CDR1 and CDR2: DFQATT, SNEGSKA (reference sequence). The CDR3 has 10 amino acids. The CDR3 bases are TGCAGTGCTCAAGCTCGGGCCCAGCATTTT. Amino acid sequence: CSAQARAQHF.

A few counts support this clonotype. DNA of the CDR3: TGTGCCAGCAGCCTCACAGGGAAGGGCACAGATACGCAGTATTTT. It is translated as CASSLTGKGTDTQYF. The chain carries TRBV9 and TRBJ2-3, with a weak D call TRBD1 (6 bases). CDR3 size: 15 residues. Germline loops: CDR1 SGDLS, CDR2 YYNGEE. V was trimmed by 4 bases and J by 1 base, leaving 13 bases between them.

This clonotype was recorded many times. The genes are TRBV2 and TRBJ1-3, with unresolved D. V lost 6 bases, J lost 1 base, and 7 bases lay in between. The CDR3 runs 13 residues. The germline V gene has CDR1 SNHLY and CDR2 FYNNEI. DNA for the CDR3: TGTGCCAGCAGAACGGAATCTGGAAACACCATATATTTT. As protein: CASRTESGNTIYF.

This clonotype has just a few counts. The gene calls are TRBV2 and TRBJ1-1; D unresolved. Germline values: CDR1 SNHLY, CDR2 FYNNEI. The CDR3 runs to 15 residues. The V and J ends lost 0 bases and 5 bases respectively, with 13 bases between them. The CDR3 reads CASSEARGGITEAFF. DNA for the CDR3: TGTGCCAGCAGTGAAGCGCGCGGAGGGATAACTGAAGCTTTCTTT.

This clonotype was detected only a few times. The chain links TRBV20-1 to TRBJ2-3, with 16 bases identical to TRBD2. This CDR3 is 16 amino acids long. Germline CDR1 reads DFQATT; CDR2 reads SNEGSKA (reference sequence). V was pared by 4 bases and J by 6 bases, with 7 bases of the junction left unmatched. In DNA, the CDR3 is TGCAGTGCTACCGGGACTAGCGGGGGGGCCGCCGATACGCAGTATTTT. Translated: CSATGTSGGAADTQYF.

This clonotype was counted only a few times. The chain joins TRBV6-5 to TRBJ2-5; D perhaps matches TRBD2 (7 bases). Germline V gene lookup returns CDR1 MNHEY and CDR2 SVGAGI. The CDR3 loop spans 18 amino acids. V lost 0 bases to trimming and J lost 3 bases, with 20 bases between them. CDR3 DNA sequence: TGTGCCAGCAGTTACTCGCGATGGGGTGCGGGGGCGGAAGAGACCCAGTACTTC. Translation gives CASSYSRWGAGAEETQYF.

The chain recombines TRBV27 with TRBJ2-7; 9 positions agree with TRBD1. The trim removed 6 bases at V and 3 bases at J, leaving 6 bases unmatched. Germline CDR1 MNHEY, CDR2 SMNVEV (reference sequence). CDR3 length equals 14 residues. The CDR3 sequence: CASRTGTGYYEQYF. In DNA form, the CDR3 reads TGTGCCAGCAGAACCGGGACAGGGTACTACGAGCAGTACTTC.